The 8 T cell receptor beta chains below all came from one sample that was sequenced in a study of shared clonotypes between healthy human individuals. Positively selected for CCR7, the CD45RO-negative cells used as naive CD8 cells excluded terminally differentiated effector memory CD45RA+ cells. The table came from immunoSEQ multiplex PCR; TCRdb's copy has only in-frame clones and leaves some out. Of about 2.1 million clones listed, around 93% are singletons. Sequencing input: naive CD8+ T cells from PBMCs. The receptors shown here come from a man aged 18 to 35 in good health. Some clones in this sample may be carry-over from other donors' samples.

This clone was found once. The rearrangement links TRBV7-3 to TRBJ1-1; D is unresolved. This CDR3 is 14 amino acids long. Deletions cut 7 bases from V and 2 bases from J, with 14 bases between. The germline V gene encodes CDR1 SGHTA and CDR2 FQGTGA. The CDR3 loop reads CASTQGGSNTEAFF. The CDR3 DNA reads TGTGCCAGCACCCAAGGAGGCTCTAACACTGAAGCTTTCTTT.

CDR3 loop: CASRTSGRVGEQYF. CDR3 nucleotide sequence: TGTGCCAGCCGGACTAGCGGGAGGGTGGGCGAGCAGTACTTC. The V call is TRBV27, the J call TRBJ2-7, with TRBD2 matching 15 bases. This CDR3 is 14 amino acids long. Germline lookup yields CDR1 MNHEY and CDR2 SMNVEV (reference sequence). V lost 8 bases to trimming and J lost 6 bases; unmatched junction nucleotides: 5.

The rearrangement links TRBV14 to TRBJ1-2; D may be TRBD1 (5 bases). Trimming pared 1 base from V and 4 bases from J, leaving 10 bases between. There are 14 residues in the CDR3. Germline V gene data show CDR1 as SGHDN and CDR2 as FVKESK. The CDR3 protein is CASSQAGFSYGYTF. The CDR3 DNA is TGTGCCAGCAGCCAAGCAGGGTTCAGCTATGGCTACACCTTC.

The chain is built from TRBV7-9 and TRBJ2-7; 8 bases map to TRBD1. From germline, CDR1 is SEHNR and CDR2 FQNEAQ (reference sequence). Losses at the gene ends were 1 base for V and 2 bases for J; bases not matched to a gene: 7. The CDR3 spans 16 residues. The CDR3 DNA sequence: TGTGCCAGCAGCTTAGTTACAGGGGGGCGGACCTACGAGCAGTACTTC. Protein sequence: CASSLVTGGRTYEQYF.

The chain has TRBV11-2 and TRBJ2-1, with 10 bases that match TRBD2. Trimming cost V 1 base and J 6 bases; bases outside gene matches: 3. The CDR3 is made up of 15 amino acids. The germline V gene encodes CDR1 SGHAT and CDR2 FQNNGV. The CDR3: CASSLGASGSNEQFF. CDR3 sequence (DNA): TGTGCCAGCAGCTTAGGCGCTAGCGGGAGCAATGAGCAGTTCTTC.

The chain couples TRBV11-3 to TRBJ2-1, with 11 bases fitting TRBD1. CDR1 is SGHNT, CDR2 YENEEA, per germline. V trimming: 8 bases; J trimming: 8 bases; junction bases outside the gene matches: 5. This CDR3 contains 13 residues. The chain's CDR3 is CASRDRGGDEQFF. CDR3 coding DNA: TGTGCCAGCCGGGACAGGGGGGGAGATGAGCAGTTCTTC.

The rearrangement links TRBV18 to TRBJ1-5; 10 nucleotides agree with TRBD1. Trimming removed 8 bases from V and 7 bases from J; junction bases left unmatched: 11. Germline CDR1 is KGHSH and CDR2 is LQKENI. The length of the CDR3 is 15 residues. CDR3 residues: CASRPGDRGNQPQHF. DNA for the CDR3: TGTGCCAGCCGGCCCGGGGACAGGGGTAACCAGCCCCAGCATTTT.

The chain combines TRBV4-1 with TRBJ2-2, with D hard to call. V was cut by 0 bases and J by 4 bases, with 9 bases left in between. The V gene's germline CDR1 is MGHRA and CDR2 YSYEKL. The CDR3 covers 15 residues. The CDR3 reads CASSQDLHGTGELFF. The CDR3 DNA sequence: TGCGCCAGCAGCCAAGATCTGCATGGCACCGGGGAGCTGTTTTTT.